What follows describes a single TCR beta chain. This clone was counted once. Its recognized antigen is unknown. Base qualities are not at hand, and no much larger clone is one base apart. CDR1 and CDR2 (MNHNS, SASEGT) derive from the germline V gene. V lost 7 bases and J lost 7 bases; the stretch between them is 14 bases long. The CDR3 holds 12 amino acids from the cysteine to the phenylalanine. The kept DNA is CDR3 alone, 36 bases in frame from the first base. The library was produced with the immunoSEQ multiplex PCR assay. For the multiplex PCR, a mixture combining 60 forward primers for TCR Vbeta segments and 13 reverse primers for TCR Jbeta segments was used. A multiplex PCR assay on genomic DNA amplified the CDR3 region of rearranged TCR beta genes. The Illumina HiSeq System was used to sequence the amplified TCR beta libraries as 87-base-pair reads. Under the source paper's analysis protocol: A later analysis counted tens of millions of unique TCR beta chains across the 640 or so repertoires, and some 11 million of these chains were shared by at least two donors. Raw reads were error-corrected and collapsed into unique sequences with a nearest-neighbor algorithm that merged closely related sequences to remove PCR and sequencing errors. CDR3 sequences were aligned to IMGT reference sequences to assign V, D and J gene segments. For a sequence to be retained, a match of at least six nucleotides was required to both a V gene segment and a J gene segment. Rearrangements were classified as productive when the CDR3 lacked stop codons and remained in frame with V and J, and all other rearrangements were classified as non-productive. CDR3 was defined according to IMGT convention as the region running from the second conserved V-encoded cysteine to the conserved J-encoded phenylalanine. The earlier analysis of approximately 590 of the donors excluded any sequence lacking an unambiguous match to a single V gene segment. In an earlier analysis of several hundred of the donors, V segments were called functional above 56.7% productive rearrangements and were called segregating when the between-donor standard deviation exceeded 5%. To diagnose cytomegalovirus status from the catalog of TCR beta chain sequences, a statistical classification framework was built. A later analysis assigned V and J genes by comparing TCR nucleotide sequences with IMGT/GENE-DB human TR gene sequences. The TCRdist pipeline was used in a later analysis to assign CDR3 sequences and most-parsimonious VDJ recombination scenarios. In a later analysis, each TCR beta chain was defined by its CDR3 amino acid sequence together with its V-gene family, and reads without a unique V-gene family were excluded. As a way to deal with suspected cross-contamination and a sequencing artifact, a later analysis dropped more than 500 nucleotide sequences that were highly shared and had low generation probability. For each public chain, a later analysis derived a clonal expansion index from normalized ranks of inferred template counts within each repertoire. A later analysis computed generation probabilities with a VDJ recombination model fitted to out-of-frame rearrangements, and checked the results against IGoR. In a later analysis, TCR-TCR, TCR-HLA and TCR-CMV co-occurrence was scored with hypergeometric tests, and a repertoire-size bias correction was applied to TCR pairs. False discovery rates were estimated in a later analysis by permuting HLA or CMV assignments 20 times. In a later analysis, co-occurring TCRs were grouped with DBSCAN, and TCRdist sequence similarity was added when clustering was performed within HLA-allele-positive subsets. Repertoires with fewer than 30,000 or more than 120,000 public chains, plus five repertoires with anomalous nucleotide sharing, were excluded from co-occurrence clustering. The source is immuneACCESS, and TCRdb retained only in-frame sequences with V and J called. Part of the clones is not carried over; for the studies checked, unresolved V genes explain less than half of this, and the remainder is unexplained. D and trimming come from the DNA, and the V and J calls and clone size come from that table. This sample gives some 150,000 clones in total; roughly two thirds of them show up just once. The ten largest make up over 13% of the sample.

The cohort comprised some 700 healthy bone marrow donors. Cohort members were all nominally healthy when sampled, although unrecorded immune exposures were likely present. Of the 650 to 700 cohort members, 289 had positive CMV serostatus and 350 to 450 had negative CMV serostatus, and CMV serostatus was not recorded for the donor. Each donor provided a peripheral blood sample, and peripheral blood mononuclear cells were used for TCR beta sequencing. Genomic DNA was extracted from the blood cell samples with the Qiagen DNeasy Blood Extraction Kit. This sample is part of a study of cytomegalovirus exposure and HLA in healthy donors (dated by TCRdb to about 2017). About the study as a whole: In an earlier analysis of 587 of the donors, 276 Gb of sequence data and approximately 100 million unique TCR beta sequences from 180 million or so T cells were reported. An early release covering around 630 HLA-typed donors comprised about 300 gigabases of sequencing data and 65 million to 100 million unique TCR sequences. Of the 300 to 500 genotyped donors, 70% to 90% were placed in the genetic ancestry cluster associated with self-reported Caucasian donors. The study was designed to test whether signatures of past pathogen exposure could be identified by cataloging public T cell receptors. The study used immunosequencing to profile the T cell repertoires of 666 subjects and linked those repertoires to cytomegalovirus serostatus. Besides the first cohort of around 670 subjects, a separate validation cohort made up of 120 or so different subjects was used. High-throughput TCR immunosequencing, statistical association of individual TCRs with disease status, and machine learning were combined to predict cytomegalovirus infection status. A later analysis re-analyzed previously published TCR beta repertoires from 666 donors and added high-resolution HLA genotyping to study TCR occurrence patterns. The later analysis used no new phenotypic data to find candidate immune exposures, relying instead on TCR beta sequences and their occurrence across donors. To decide whether each TCR beta V gene segment behaved as functional or pseudogenic, an earlier analysis of nearly 600 of the donors relied on high-throughput TCR beta sequencing. Alongside the repertoire data, information on donor age, sex, ethnicity and CMV serostatus was compiled. In a later genetic analysis, genome-wide SNP genotypes for about three fifths of the roughly 670 donors were used, and that subset was treated as a discovery cohort. Every discovery cohort repertoire had been produced on one sequencing platform. Class I and class II HLA loci were covered by the typing at four-digit resolution. Typing coverage varied by locus: 629-630 donors for A, B, C, DRB1 and DQB1; more than 500 for DQA1; approximately 570 for DPA1; around 450 for DPB1. Several DR-DQ haplotypes were handled as single units for association and clustering because linkage in the cohort was strong. Across approximately 400 genotyped donors of the cohort, an average of roughly 250,000 unique TCR beta nucleotide sequences per donor were sequenced, and roughly 20% of those sequences were non-productive.

Overall results and qualifications from the work: Compared with the roughly 700-donor mean, donors in an Asian-associated ancestry cluster had fewer N-insertions in productive TCRs, according to a later genetic analysis. CMV serostatus was the only immune exposure information available for the cohort. A further reported finding was that TCR beta sequences accurately predicted the HLA-A and HLA-B alleles for most subjects in the first cohort. In a later analysis, most CMV-associated TCR beta chains were found to appear HLA-restricted, with HLA associations seemingly driven largely by CMV exposure. Linkage disequilibrium might explain the correlated functional status among segregating V segments, but an unknown experimental factor could not be excluded. Strong co-occurrence of HLA alleles, especially DR and DQ, made assigning TCR associations to individual alleles difficult. The 87-base-pair reads could not distinguish some IMGT-functional V segments, including TRBV6-2 and TRBV6-3, so those segments were excluded. Because counts were too low, roughly 18 rarely observed V segments, including chromosome 9 orphons, were left out of the earlier analysis of about 500 of the donors. In an earlier analysis of more than 500 of the donors, most TCR beta V segments appeared in productive rearrangements about 87% or about 30% of the time, broadly matching IMGT annotations. In a later analysis, some 18,000 TCR beta sequences were associated with specific HLA alleles at a false discovery rate of 0.05. The study gave a list of some 150 TCR beta chains associated with cytomegalovirus. An association between a missense DCLRE1C variant and V-gene and J-gene trimming of TCR beta chains was found in a later genetic analysis and replicated in an independent cohort. Presence/absence analyses assumed roughly uniform sequencing depth across donors, an assumption that may not hold. Cytomegalovirus status was reported to be diagnosed by the classifier with high specificity and sensitivity in both the original and validation cohorts. The authors suggested that the approach could potentially be extended to other disease states and immunological phenotypes. In a later analysis, TCR association rates were found to vary across HLA loci, with the most associated TCRs seen for DRB1 alleles and the fewest for HLA-C alleles. In vitro tests confirmed that a few of the cytomegalovirus-associated TCR beta chains recognize cytomegalovirus antigens. A cluster of highly shared sequence variants was judged likely to represent a technical artifact of the sequencing pipeline. Most TCR sequences were seen in very few donors, while some public TCRs were found in many individuals. HLA typing was unavailable for some donors at each locus, so association tests used only the typed subset. In a later analysis, HLA-associated TCR beta chains were found to be more clonally expanded and to have lower generation probabilities than equally common non-associated chains. Several of the top co-occurrence clusters appeared to be linked to parvovirus B19, influenza, CMV and Epstein-Barr virus, according to a later analysis. This cohort had only TCR beta chains sequenced, and the lack of alpha or paired-chain data limited which features could be detected.

This TCR derives from a human donor in good health. The V gene is TRBV6-1 and the J gene is TRBJ2-7; possibly the D gene is TRBD2, per 5 matching bases. Material for sequencing was PBMCs. The sequenced DNA is TGTGCCAGCATAGGACCCCCGGGAGAGCAGTACTTC. This sequence encodes CASIGPPGEQYF.